The 29 T cell receptor beta chains below were found in one sample sequenced in a study of blood T cell repertoires in COVID-19. The repertoire was sequenced with immunoSEQ multiplex PCR; TCRdb's copy has only in-frame clones and lacks some. The data hold some 200,000 clones, with 75% to 90% observed a single time. The sequenced sample consisted of PBMCs or T cells enriched from blood (not recorded which). The receptors shown here come from a woman between 18 and 29 years old in a cohort exposed to, infected with or recovered from COVID-19 (not recorded which).

The V and J genes are TRBV27 and TRBJ1-6; D perhaps matches TRBD1 (6 bases). Per germline, CDR1 MNHEY and CDR2 SMNVEV (reference sequence). The CDR3 has 14 amino acids. V lost 6 bases to trimming and J lost 0 bases, with 6 bases between them. The DNA of the CDR3 is TGTGCCAGCAGGGACAGCTCCTATAATTCACCCCTCCACTTT. Translation gives CASRDSSYNSPLHF.

The table lists this clone with a count of one. The V call is TRBV15, the J call TRBJ1-4; D possibly corresponds to TRBD1 (5 bases). CDR3 length: 15 residues. Germline-derived CDR1 and CDR2 are LNHNV and YYDKDF (reference sequence). V lost 4 bases and J 0 bases, leaving 9 bases between the germline ends. CDR3 in amino acids: CATSTGGATNEKLFF. The DNA for the CDR3 is TGTGCCACCAGCACGGGGGGTGCAACTAATGAAAAACTGTTTTTT.

The chain couples TRBV21-1 to TRBJ1-6; no check of the table's D call, TRBD1, against the DNA was made. TRBV21-1 is reported as a pseudogene. This CDR3 comprises 18 residues. DNA of the CDR3: TGTGCCAGCAGCTCCCGGCGATATACAGGGCGAGATAATTCACCCCTCCACTTT. It specifies CASSSRRYTGRDNSPLHF.

This clone turned up a few times. The chain couples TRBV12-3 or TRBV12-4 to TRBJ1-1, with D maybe TRBD1 (5 bases). With 1 base removed from V and 9 bases from J, the gap between germline ends came to 9 bases. The CDR3 length is 12 residues. For the CDR3, the DNA is TGTGCCAGCAGTTTAGAGGGGATCCAAGCTTTCTTT. This translates into CASSLEGIQAFF.

The J gene is TRBJ2-1, the V gene TRBV4-1; 8 bases are a match to TRBD2. The V gene's germline CDR1 is MGHRA and CDR2 YSYEKL. The CDR3 length is 17 residues. The trim removed 0 bases at V and 9 bases at J, leaving 13 bases unmatched. Here the CDR3 DNA reads TGCGCCAGCAGCCAAGAAGGTGGGCTTTTGGCGGGAGGTGAGCAGTTCTTC. Translating it yields CASSQEGGLLAGGEQFF.

This sequence joins TRBV9 and TRBJ1-5; 10 nucleotides align to TRBD1. Per germline, CDR1 SGDLS and CDR2 YYNGEE. The trim removed 2 bases at V and 0 bases at J, leaving 5 bases unmatched. The CDR3 totals 17 residues. As DNA, the CDR3 is TGTGCCAGCAGCGTCGGGACAGGGGACTATAGCAATCAGCCCCAGCATTTT. Translation: CASSVGTGDYSNQPQHF.

The chain uses TRBV12-3 or TRBV12-4 and TRBJ1-1; unclear D gene. V dropped 3 bases and J dropped 5 bases, with 7 bases sitting between them. CDR3 length: 12 residues. This CDR3 is CASSLRWTEAFF. As DNA, the CDR3 is TGTGCCAGCAGTTTGAGGTGGACTGAAGCTTTCTTT.

The chain joins TRBV4-2 to TRBJ1-2; 9 positions match TRBD1. This CDR3 has 15 amino acids. The V gene's germline CDR1 is LGHNA and CDR2 YNFKEQ. The trim removed 3 bases at V and 6 bases at J, leaving 8 bases unmatched. The CDR3 sequence is CASSHDARTGDGYTF. The CDR3 bases are TGTGCCAGCAGCCACGATGCAAGGACAGGGGATGGCTACACCTTC.

V gene TRBV3-1 (or the pseudogene TRBV3-2) combines with J gene TRBJ2-3; TRBD2 matches at 9 bases. Germline CDR1 reads LGHDT; CDR2 reads YNNKEL (reference sequence). The V gene end was trimmed by 3 bases and the J gene end by 4 bases; junction bases not matched to a gene: 5. This CDR3 comprises 15 residues. The CDR3 DNA reads TGTGCCAGCAGCCAGATGGCTAGCGGGGCAGATACGCAGTATTTT. Amino acids: CASSQMASGADTQYF.

The chain recombines TRBV9 with TRBJ1-1; no clear D gene. CDR1 is SGDLS and CDR2 is YYNGEE in the germline V gene. The CDR3 spans 13 residues. V was shortened by 0 bases and J by 9 bases, with 12 bases between the two germline ends. CDR3 region: CASSVGGEGQAFF. The CDR3 DNA sequence: TGTGCCAGCAGCGTAGGCGGAGAGGGCCAAGCTTTCTTT.

This chain uses TRBV2 with TRBJ2-5; D unclear. This CDR3 comprises 14 residues. Germline V lookup: CDR1 SNHLY, CDR2 FYNNEI. V was cut by 6 bases and J by 1 base, with 12 bases left in between. CDR3 bases: TGTGCCAGCAGGCTGCAGGCCACCCAAGAGACCCAGTACTTC. The encoded protein is CASRLQATQETQYF.

The chain is built from TRBV30 and TRBJ2-3; unclear D gene. Germline loops: CDR1 GTSNPN, CDR2 SVGIG (reference sequence). The CDR3 has 10 amino acids. The germline V and J ends were trimmed by 2 bases and 5 bases, with 2 bases remaining between them. The CDR3, as DNA: TGTGCCTGGAGTCAAGATACGCAGTATTTT. It codes for CAWSQDTQYF.

The J gene is TRBJ2-3, the V gene TRBV6-2 or TRBV6-3; 13 positions match TRBD2. Germline lookup yields CDR1 MNHEY and CDR2 SVGEGT. This CDR3 contains 16 residues. Losses at the gene ends were 2 bases for V and 1 base for J; bases not matched to a gene: 0. The CDR3 protein is CASSYGLAGGTDTQYF. CDR3 coding DNA: TGTGCCAGCAGTTACGGACTAGCGGGGGGCACAGATACGCAGTATTTT.

This chain links TRBV5-1 with TRBJ2-6; 9 nucleotides agree with TRBD2. The J segment lost 3 bases and the V segment lost 1 base, leaving 5 bases of the junction unmatched. The CDR3 runs to 17 residues. The germline V gene has CDR1 SGHRS and CDR2 YFSETQ. CDR3 sequence reads: CASSLIAGVIGANVLTF. The CDR3 region has the DNA TGCGCCAGCAGCTTGATAGCGGGAGTAATTGGGGCCAACGTCCTGACTTTC.

A note on this clone: Within the sample, other DNA sequences also encode this same CDR3. This rearrangement joins TRBV5-1 to TRBJ2-7; TRBD2 is a possible D gene (6 bases). Germline loops: CDR1 SGHRS, CDR2 YFSETQ. The CDR3 is 14 amino acids. Trimming removed 5 bases at V and 0 bases at J, with 12 bases between. CDR3: CASSRDSSSYEQYF. The DNA of the CDR3 is TGCGCCAGCAGTCGGGACTCCAGCTCCTACGAGCAGTACTTC. Supplemented by reference TRBV5-1 and TRBJ2-7, the full variable domain reads KAGVTQTPRYLIKTRGQQVTLSCSPISGHRSVSWYQQTPGQGLQFLFEYFSETQRNKGNFPGRFSGRQFSNSRSEMNVSTLELGDSALYLCASSRDSSSYEQYFGPGTRLTVT.

This chain uses TRBV18 with TRBJ1-1, with TRBD1 identical over 7 bases. In germline, CDR1 is KGHSH, CDR2 LQKENI. V lost 3 bases to trimming and J lost 4 bases; unmatched junction nucleotides: 2. The CDR3 covers 13 residues. CDR3 bases: TGTGCCAGCTCACCGACAGGGTTCACTGAAGCTTTCTTT. This codes for CASSPTGFTEAFF.

This chain joins TRBV11-2 and TRBJ2-1, with 12 bases lining up with TRBD2. The trim removed 3 bases at V and 7 bases at J, leaving 1 base unmatched. Per germline, CDR1 SGHAT and CDR2 FQNNGV. The CDR3 runs 14 residues. The CDR3 DNA reads as TGTGCCAGCAGCTTGACTAGCGGGGGAAATGAGCAGTTCTTC. Protein product: CASSLTSGGNEQFF.

The chain couples TRBV3-1 (or the pseudogene TRBV3-2) to TRBJ1-1, with 8 positions matching TRBD1. CDR3 length: 15 amino acids. Per the germline V gene, CDR1 is LGHDT and CDR2 is YNNKEL (reference sequence). The V segment lost 4 bases and the J segment 5 bases; nucleotides outside the gene matches: 9. CDR3 amino acids: CASSLRGQGSTEAFF. Written as DNA, the CDR3 is TGTGCCAGCAGCCTGCGCGGACAGGGAAGTACTGAAGCTTTCTTT.

V is TRBV5-1 and J is TRBJ2-2; 7 bases agree with TRBD1. J was trimmed by 0 bases and V by 1 base; bases with no gene match: 3. Germline lookup yields CDR1 SGHRS and CDR2 YFSETQ. The CDR3 totals 16 residues. CDR3 DNA: TGCGCCAGCAGCTTGTACGGGACAGCGAACACCGGGGAGCTGTTTTTT. It translates to CASSLYGTANTGELFF.

The chain combines TRBV10-3 with TRBJ2-5, with TRBD1 matching over 7 bases. The ends lost 10 bases at V and 2 bases at J; junction bases unmatched: 7. The CDR3 totals 13 residues. Per germline, CDR1 ENHRY and CDR2 SYGVKD. The CDR3 sequence is CATATGIQETQYF. CDR3 nucleotides: TGTGCCACCGCGACAGGGATACAAGAGACCCAGTACTTC.

The V gene is TRBV30, the J gene TRBJ1-1; 7 nucleotides agree with TRBD1. The V gene end was trimmed by 4 bases and the J gene end by 1 base; junction bases not matched to a gene: 9. CDR3 size: 15 residues. Per the germline V gene, CDR1 is GTSNPN and CDR2 is SVGIG (reference sequence). The CDR3 reads CAWTRGEGANTEAFF. The DNA for the CDR3 is TGTGCCTGGACCCGAGGTGAGGGGGCGAACACTGAAGCTTTCTTT.

V gene TRBV18 combines with J gene TRBJ1-5, with TRBD1 matching over 10 bases. The V gene's germline CDR1 is KGHSH and CDR2 LQKENI. V lost 3 bases to trimming and J lost 2 bases; unmatched junction nucleotides: 1. The CDR3 has 15 amino acids. CDR3 nucleotide sequence: TGTGCCAGCTCACCTGGGACAGGGGGCAATCAGCCCCAGCATTTT. Its translation: CASSPGTGGNQPQHF.

The genes are TRBV5-6 and TRBJ1-4, with unresolved D. Per germline, CDR1 SGHDT and CDR2 YYEEEE. The length of the CDR3 is 13 residues. Trimming pared 0 bases from V and 4 bases from J, leaving 4 bases between. CDR3 bases: TGTGCCAGCAGCTTGGCCTATAATGAAAAACTGTTTTTT. Amino acids: CASSLAYNEKLFF. The whole variable domain, remainder taken from reference TRBV5-6 and TRBJ1-4, is DAGVTQSPTHLIKTRGQQVTLRCSPKSGHDTVSWYQQALGQGPQFIFQYYEEEERQRGNFPDRFSGHQFPNYSSELNVNALLLGDSALYLCASSLAYNEKLFFGSGTQLSVL.

V is TRBV11-1 and J is TRBJ2-5, with 7 bases matching TRBD1. Trimming took 0 bases from V and 2 from J; bases not matched to a gene: 3. Germline lookup yields CDR1 SGHAT and CDR2 FQDESV (reference sequence). CDR3 size: 15 residues. As DNA, the CDR3 is TGTGCCAGCAGCTTAGCGCCGACAGGGCAAGAGACCCAGTACTTC. Translating it yields CASSLAPTGQETQYF. Using reference TRBV11-1 and TRBJ2-5 for the parts outside the CDR3, the full variable domain is EAEVAQSPRYKITEKSQAVAFWCDPISGHATLYWYRQILGQGPELLVQFQDESVVDDSQLPKDRFSAERLKGVDSTLKIQPAELGDSAMYLCASSLAPTGQETQYFGPGTRLLVL.

V usage is TRBV4-1 and J usage is TRBJ1-6; the D is unclear. The CDR3 runs 14 residues. The V end lost 0 bases, the J end lost 8 bases, and 8 bases lay between the germline ends. CDR1 MGHRA and CDR2 YSYEKL come from the germline V gene. CDR3 sequence (DNA): TGCGCCAGCAGCCAAGACACGGGTTATTCACCCCTCCACTTT. Translation: CASSQDTGYSPLHF.

This sequence joins TRBV19 and TRBJ2-7; tentatively, D is TRBD2 (7 bases). The CDR3 consists of 14 residues. V lost 3 bases to trimming and J lost 5 bases, with 14 bases between them. The germline V gene encodes CDR1 LNHDA and CDR2 SQIVND (reference sequence). The CDR3 spells CASSILGGRNEQYF. The CDR3 bases are TGTGCCAGTAGTATCCTCGGGGGGCGGAACGAGCAGTACTTC.

This clone was detected a few times. The rearrangement links TRBV7-9 to TRBJ1-1, with no clear D. The CDR3 runs to 12 residues. Germline lookup yields CDR1 SEHNR and CDR2 FQNEAQ (reference sequence). V was clipped by 5 bases and J by 0 bases, with 4 bases between them. CDR3 in amino acids: CASSTMNTEAFF. The CDR3 DNA reads TGTGCCAGCAGCACTATGAACACTGAAGCTTTCTTT.

The chain couples TRBV28 to TRBJ2-7; 8 bases align to TRBD2. The CDR3 runs to 20 residues. Per the germline V gene, CDR1 is MDHEN and CDR2 is SYDVKM. Trimming cost V 5 bases and J 5 bases; bases outside gene matches: 26. CDR3 in amino acids: CASSIWSGGQGPSGSHEQYF. CDR3 DNA sequence: TGTGCCAGCAGTATCTGGAGTGGTGGGCAGGGGCCGAGCGGGAGCCACGAGCAGTACTTC.

This clone was detected only a few times. V is TRBV25-1 and J is TRBJ2-5, with D perhaps matching TRBD2 (6 bases). Trimming pared 4 bases from V and 2 bases from J, leaving 11 bases between. Germline V gives CDR1 MGHDK, CDR2 SYGVNS. This CDR3 spans 14 amino acids. CDR3 in amino acids: CASSVAGTQETQYF. In nucleotides, the CDR3 is TGTGCCAGCAGTGTGGCCGGGACTCAAGAGACCCAGTACTTC.